This record looks at one T cell receptor beta chain sequence and its context. Total RNA (roughly 530 ng) served as template for TCR beta cDNA synthesis primed by a constant-region primer. The TCR beta library was amplified through three nested multiplex PCR rounds in a modified ARM-PCR procedure. Both of the initial two PCR rounds ran for 10 cycles and employed TRBV1-TRBV30 forward primers alongside a C-beta reverse primer. TCRdb re-derived calls from the multiplex PCR reads in MiXCR, one entry per CDR3 protein. The table has some 95,000 distinct CDR3 sequences, 68% seen once. These data come from a study of tumor-infiltrating lymphocytes in primary liver carcinoma. CDR3 size: 13 residues. The germline V gene has CDR1 LNHDA and CDR2 SQIVND (reference sequence). Trimming left V 6 bases short and J 9 bases short, with 14 bases between. Co-extraction of both nucleic acids (RNA and DNA) used roughly 20-34 mg of unsorted bulk tissue.

The source of this sequence is a man aged 40-55 years with primary liver carcinoma and hepatitis B virus infection. The chain joins TRBV19 to TRBJ2-2, with a tentative D call TRBD1 (5 bases). The sequenced material came from tumor-adjacent normal liver tissue. The CDR3 DNA follows: TGTGCCAGTAGCAATCAGGGATCTCGGGAGCTGTTTTTT. Its translation: CASSNQGSRELFF.